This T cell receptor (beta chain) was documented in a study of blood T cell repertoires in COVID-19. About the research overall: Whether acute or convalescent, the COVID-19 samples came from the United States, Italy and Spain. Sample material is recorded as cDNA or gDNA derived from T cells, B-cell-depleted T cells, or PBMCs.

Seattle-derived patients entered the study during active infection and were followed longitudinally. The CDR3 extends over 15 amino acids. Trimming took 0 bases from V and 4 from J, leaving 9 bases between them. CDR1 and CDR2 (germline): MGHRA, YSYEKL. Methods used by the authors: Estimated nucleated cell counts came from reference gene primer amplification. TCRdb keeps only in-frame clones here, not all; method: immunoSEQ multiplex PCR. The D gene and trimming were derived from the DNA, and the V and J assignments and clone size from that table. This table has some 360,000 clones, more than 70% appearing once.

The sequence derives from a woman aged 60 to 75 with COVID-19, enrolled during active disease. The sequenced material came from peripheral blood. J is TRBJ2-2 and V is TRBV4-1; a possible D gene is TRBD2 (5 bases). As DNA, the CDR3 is TGCGCCAGCAGCCAAGAAGCGGCAGTCACCGGGGAGCTGTTTTTT. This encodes CASSQEAAVTGELFF.